This T cell receptor (beta chain) was sequenced during a study of T-cell reconstitution after alpha-beta-depleted transplantation in children. Library preparation (for TCRbeta) was performed with unique molecular identifiers. Each CDR3 protein gets one entry after TCRdb re-called the PCR reads with MiXCR. In the table there are some 460,000 distinct CDR3 sequences, 16% of which are singletons. The CDR3 is made up of 16 amino acids. J gave up 12 bases and V 6 bases, and 19 bases lay outside the gene matches. The specimen comprised PBMCs, mostly from graft donor cells, sampled 360 days after TCRalphabeta/CD19-depleted stem cell transplant. This sequence was found in a boy under two years old who had a stem cell transplant for Wiskott-Aldrich syndrome, so the T cells may come from the graft donor. The chain joins TRBV12-3 or TRBV12-4 to TRBJ2-1; 8 nucleotides align to TRBD2. The CDR3 loop reads CASSPSGRREAPRQFF. CDR3 nucleotides: TGTGCCAGCAGCCCAAGCGGGCGGCGGGAGGCTCCCAGGCAGTTCTTC.